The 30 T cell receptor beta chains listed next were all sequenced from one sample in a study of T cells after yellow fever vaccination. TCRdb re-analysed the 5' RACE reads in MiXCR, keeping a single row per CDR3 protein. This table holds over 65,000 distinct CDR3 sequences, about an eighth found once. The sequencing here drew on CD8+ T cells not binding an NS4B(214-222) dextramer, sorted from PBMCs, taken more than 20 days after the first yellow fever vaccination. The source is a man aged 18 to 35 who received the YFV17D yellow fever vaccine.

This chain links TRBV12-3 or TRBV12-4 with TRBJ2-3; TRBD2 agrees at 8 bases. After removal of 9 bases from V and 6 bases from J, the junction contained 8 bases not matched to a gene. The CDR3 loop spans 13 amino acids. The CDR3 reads CASSSGGADTQYF. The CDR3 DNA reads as TGTGCCAGTTCCTCGGGGGGGGCTGATACGCAGTATTTT.

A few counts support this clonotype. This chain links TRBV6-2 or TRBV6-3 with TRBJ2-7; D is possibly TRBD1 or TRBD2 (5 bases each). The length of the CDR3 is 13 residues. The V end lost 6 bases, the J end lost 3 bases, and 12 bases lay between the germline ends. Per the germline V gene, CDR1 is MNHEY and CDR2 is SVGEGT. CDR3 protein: CASSSGLDYEQYV. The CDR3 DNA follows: TGTGCCAGCAGCTCGGGGCTTGACTACGAGCAGTACGTC.

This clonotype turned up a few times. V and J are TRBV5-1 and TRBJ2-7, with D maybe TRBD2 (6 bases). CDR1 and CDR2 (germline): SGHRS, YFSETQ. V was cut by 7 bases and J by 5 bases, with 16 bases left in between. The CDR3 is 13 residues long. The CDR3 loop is CASRMGGSNEQYF. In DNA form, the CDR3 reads TGCGCCAGCCGGATGGGGGGTAGCAACGAGCAGTACTTC.

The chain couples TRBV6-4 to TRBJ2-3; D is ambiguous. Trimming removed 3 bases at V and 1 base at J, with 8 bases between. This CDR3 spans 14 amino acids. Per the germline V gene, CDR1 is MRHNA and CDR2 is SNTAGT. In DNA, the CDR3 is TGTGCCAGCAGTGAATACTTGGGCACAGATACGCAGTATTTT. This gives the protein CASSEYLGTDTQYF.

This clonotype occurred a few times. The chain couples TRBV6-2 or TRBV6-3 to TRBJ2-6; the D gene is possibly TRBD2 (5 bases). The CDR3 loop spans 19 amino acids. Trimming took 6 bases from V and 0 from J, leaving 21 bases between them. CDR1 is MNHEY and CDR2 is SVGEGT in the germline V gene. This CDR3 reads CASSKLGGRTISGANVLTF. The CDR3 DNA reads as TGTGCCAGCAGCAAATTAGGCGGGCGGACGATCTCTGGGGCCAACGTCCTGACTTTC.

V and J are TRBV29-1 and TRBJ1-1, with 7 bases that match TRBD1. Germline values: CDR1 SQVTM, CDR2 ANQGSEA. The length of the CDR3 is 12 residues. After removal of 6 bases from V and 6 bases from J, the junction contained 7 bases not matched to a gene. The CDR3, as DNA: TGCAGCGTCGAGACAGGGACCCCTGAAGCTTTCTTT. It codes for CSVETGTPEAFF.

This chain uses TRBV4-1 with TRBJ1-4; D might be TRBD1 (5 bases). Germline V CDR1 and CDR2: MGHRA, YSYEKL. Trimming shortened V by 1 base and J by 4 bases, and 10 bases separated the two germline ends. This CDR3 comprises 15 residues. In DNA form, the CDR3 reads TGCGCCAGCAGCCAAGCCGGGGGGGGTAATGAAAAACTGTTTTTT. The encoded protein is CASSQAGGGNEKLFF.

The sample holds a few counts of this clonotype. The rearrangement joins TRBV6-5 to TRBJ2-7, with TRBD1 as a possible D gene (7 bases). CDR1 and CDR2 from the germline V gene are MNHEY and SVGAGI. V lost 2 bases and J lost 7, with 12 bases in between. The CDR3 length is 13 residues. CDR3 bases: TGTGCCAGCAGTTACCCGACAGGGAGGGAGCAGTACTTC. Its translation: CASSYPTGREQYF.

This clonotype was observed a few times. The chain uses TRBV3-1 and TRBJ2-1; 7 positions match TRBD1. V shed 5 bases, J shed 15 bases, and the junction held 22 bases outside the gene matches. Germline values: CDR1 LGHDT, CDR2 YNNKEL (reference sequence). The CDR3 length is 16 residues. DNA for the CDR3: TGTGCCAGCAGCTCCTCCGGGACAGCTTTAAGCCGGGCCTCGTTCTTC. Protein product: CASSSSGTALSRASFF.

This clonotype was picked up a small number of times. Written as DNA, the CDR3 is TGTGCCTGGAGAGAGATTCCGAACACCGGGGAGCTGTTTTTT. It encodes CAWREIPNTGELFF. The chain carries TRBV30 and TRBJ2-2; D not resolved. The CDR3 totals 14 residues. Germline V gives CDR1 GTSNPN, CDR2 SVGIG (reference sequence). V was trimmed by 3 bases and J by 0 bases, leaving 8 bases between them.

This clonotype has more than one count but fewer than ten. The DNA for the CDR3 is TGCAGTGCTAGAGATCGACAGGGGACCGCCTACGAGCAGTACTTC. Translation gives CSARDRQGTAYEQYF. V and J are TRBV20-1 and TRBJ2-7; 8 bases are a match to TRBD1. Germline V gives CDR1 DFQATT, CDR2 SNEGSKA (reference sequence). The V and J ends lost 0 bases and 2 bases, in that order; junction bases with no gene match: 6. The CDR3 runs to 15 residues.

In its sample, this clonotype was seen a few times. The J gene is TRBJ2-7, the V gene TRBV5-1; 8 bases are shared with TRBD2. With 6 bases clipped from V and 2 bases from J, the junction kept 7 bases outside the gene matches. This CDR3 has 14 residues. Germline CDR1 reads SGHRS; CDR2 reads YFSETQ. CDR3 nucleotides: TGCGCCAGCAAGTTCGACGGGGGGGCCTACGAGCAGTACTTC. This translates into CASKFDGGAYEQYF.

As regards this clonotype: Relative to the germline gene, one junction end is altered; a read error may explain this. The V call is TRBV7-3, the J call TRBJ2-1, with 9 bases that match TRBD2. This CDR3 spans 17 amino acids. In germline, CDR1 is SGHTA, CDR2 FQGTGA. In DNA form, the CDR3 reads TGTGGCAGCAGCTTACCGTTTGGCGGGGGGGCCTACAATGAGCAGTTCTTC. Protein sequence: CGSSLPFGGGAYNEQFF.

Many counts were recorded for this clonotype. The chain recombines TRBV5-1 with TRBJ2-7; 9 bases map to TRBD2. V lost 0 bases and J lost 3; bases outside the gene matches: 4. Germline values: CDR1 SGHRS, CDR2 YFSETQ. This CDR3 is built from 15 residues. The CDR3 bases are TGCGCCAGCAGCTTGGAGGCTAGCGGGGACTACGAGCAGTACGTC. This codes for CASSLEASGDYEQYV.

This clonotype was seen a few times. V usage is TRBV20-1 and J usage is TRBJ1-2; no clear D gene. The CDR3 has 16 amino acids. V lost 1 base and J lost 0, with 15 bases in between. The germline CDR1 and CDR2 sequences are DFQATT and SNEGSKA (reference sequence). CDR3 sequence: CSARVMLTASNYGYTF. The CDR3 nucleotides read TGCAGTGCTAGAGTGATGTTAACAGCTTCTAACTATGGCTACACCTTC.

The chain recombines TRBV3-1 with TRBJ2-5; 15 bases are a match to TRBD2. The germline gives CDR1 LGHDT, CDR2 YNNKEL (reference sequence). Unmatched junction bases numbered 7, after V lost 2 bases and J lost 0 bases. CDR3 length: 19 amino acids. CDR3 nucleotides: TGTGCCAGCAGCCAACCGGGACTAGCGGGGGGAAGATACCAAGAGACCCAGTACTTC. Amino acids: CASSQPGLAGGRYQETQYF.

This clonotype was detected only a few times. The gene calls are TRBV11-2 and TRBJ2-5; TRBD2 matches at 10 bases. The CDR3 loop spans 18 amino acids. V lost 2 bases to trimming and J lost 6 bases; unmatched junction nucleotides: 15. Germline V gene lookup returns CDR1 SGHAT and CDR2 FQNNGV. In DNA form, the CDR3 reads TGTGCCAGCAGCTTACTTTCGGGTAGCGGGGGGCCCTGGAAGACCCAGTACTTC. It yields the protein CASSLLSGSGGPWKTQYF.

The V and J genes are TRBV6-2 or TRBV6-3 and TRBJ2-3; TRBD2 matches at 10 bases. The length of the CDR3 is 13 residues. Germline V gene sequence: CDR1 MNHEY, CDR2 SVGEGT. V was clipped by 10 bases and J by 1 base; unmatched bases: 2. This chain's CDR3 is CATGTSGTDTQYF. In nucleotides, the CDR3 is TGTGCCACCGGGACTAGCGGCACAGATACGCAGTATTTT.

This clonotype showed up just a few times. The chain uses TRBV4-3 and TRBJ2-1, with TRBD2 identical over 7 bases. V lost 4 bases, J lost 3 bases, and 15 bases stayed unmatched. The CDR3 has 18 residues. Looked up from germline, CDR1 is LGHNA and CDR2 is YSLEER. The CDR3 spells CASSRDIVVAGDYNEQFF. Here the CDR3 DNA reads TGCGCCAGCAGCCGGGATATAGTAGTGGCGGGGGACTACAATGAGCAGTTCTTC.

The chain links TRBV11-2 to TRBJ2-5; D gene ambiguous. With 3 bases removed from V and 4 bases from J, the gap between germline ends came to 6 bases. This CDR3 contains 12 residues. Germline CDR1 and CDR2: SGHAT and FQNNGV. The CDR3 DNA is TGTGCCAGCAGCTTCACCGGAGAGACCCAGTACTTC. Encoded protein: CASSFTGETQYF.

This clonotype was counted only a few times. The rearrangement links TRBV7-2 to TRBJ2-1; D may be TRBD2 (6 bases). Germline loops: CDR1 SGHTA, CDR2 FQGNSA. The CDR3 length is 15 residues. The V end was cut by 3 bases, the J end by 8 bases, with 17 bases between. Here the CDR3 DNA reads TGTGCCAGCAGCTTTTTCTATACTGGGGAGGATGAGCAGTTCTTC. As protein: CASSFFYTGEDEQFF.

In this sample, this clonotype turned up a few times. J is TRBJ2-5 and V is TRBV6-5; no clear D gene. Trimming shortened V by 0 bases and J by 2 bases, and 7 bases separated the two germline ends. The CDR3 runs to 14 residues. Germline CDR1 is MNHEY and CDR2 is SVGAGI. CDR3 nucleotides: TGTGCCAGCAGTTACTCGCCACTACAAGAGACCCAGTACTTC. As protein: CASSYSPLQETQYF.

The CDR3 region is CSATTGGETQYF. CDR3 in DNA: TGCAGTGCTACGACAGGAGGGGAGACCCAGTACTTC. The chain has TRBV20-1 and TRBJ2-5, with D perhaps assigned TRBD1 or TRBD2 (6 bases each). The CDR3 has 12 amino acids. Germline V gene lookup returns CDR1 DFQATT and CDR2 SNEGSKA (reference sequence). Trimming took off 4 bases at V and 5 bases at J, with 11 bases between the two ends.

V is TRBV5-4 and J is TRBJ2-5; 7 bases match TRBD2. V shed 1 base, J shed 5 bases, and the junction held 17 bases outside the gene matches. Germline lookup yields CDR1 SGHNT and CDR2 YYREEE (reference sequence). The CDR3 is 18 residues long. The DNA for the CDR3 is TGTGCCAGCAGCTTGAATTACGACTTGCGGGGGATCCACGAGACCCAGTACTTC. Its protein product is CASSLNYDLRGIHETQYF.

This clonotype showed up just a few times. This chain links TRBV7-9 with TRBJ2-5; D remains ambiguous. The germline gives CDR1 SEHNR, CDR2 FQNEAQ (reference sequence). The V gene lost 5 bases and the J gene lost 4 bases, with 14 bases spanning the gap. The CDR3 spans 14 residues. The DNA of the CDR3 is TGTGCCAGCAGCCGCGAGGCAGAAAGAGAGACCCAGTACTTC. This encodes CASSREAERETQYF.

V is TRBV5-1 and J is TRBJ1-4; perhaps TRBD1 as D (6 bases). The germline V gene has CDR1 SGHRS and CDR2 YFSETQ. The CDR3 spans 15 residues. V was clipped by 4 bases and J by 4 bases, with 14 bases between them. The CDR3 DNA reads TGCGCCAGCAGCGCATACAGGGCAATTAATGAAAAACTGTTTTTT. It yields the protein CASSAYRAINEKLFF.

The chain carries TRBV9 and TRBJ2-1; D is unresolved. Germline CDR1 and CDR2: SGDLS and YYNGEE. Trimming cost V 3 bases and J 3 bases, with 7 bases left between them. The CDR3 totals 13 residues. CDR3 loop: CASSEDNYNEQFF. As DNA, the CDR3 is TGTGCCAGCAGCGAAGACAACTACAATGAGCAGTTCTTC.

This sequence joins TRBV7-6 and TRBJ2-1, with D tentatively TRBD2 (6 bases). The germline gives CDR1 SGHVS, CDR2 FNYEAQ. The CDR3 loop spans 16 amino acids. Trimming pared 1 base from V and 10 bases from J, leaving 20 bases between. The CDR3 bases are TGTGCCAGCAGCTTAGTACCCAGCGGGCGGAACGGGGAGCAGTTCTTC. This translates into CASSLVPSGRNGEQFF.

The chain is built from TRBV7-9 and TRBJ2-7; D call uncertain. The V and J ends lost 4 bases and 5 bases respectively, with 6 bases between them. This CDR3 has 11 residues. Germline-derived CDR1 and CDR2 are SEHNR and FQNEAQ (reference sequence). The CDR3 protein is CASSSLDEQYF. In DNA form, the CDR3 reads TGTGCCAGCAGCTCCTTGGACGAGCAGTACTTC.

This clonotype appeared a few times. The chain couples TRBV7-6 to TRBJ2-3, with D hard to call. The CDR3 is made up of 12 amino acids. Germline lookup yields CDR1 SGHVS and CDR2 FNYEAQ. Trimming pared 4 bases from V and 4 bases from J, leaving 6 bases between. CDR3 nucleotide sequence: TGTGCCAGCAGCTCTCTCCCAGATACGCAGTATTTT. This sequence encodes CASSSLPDTQYF.